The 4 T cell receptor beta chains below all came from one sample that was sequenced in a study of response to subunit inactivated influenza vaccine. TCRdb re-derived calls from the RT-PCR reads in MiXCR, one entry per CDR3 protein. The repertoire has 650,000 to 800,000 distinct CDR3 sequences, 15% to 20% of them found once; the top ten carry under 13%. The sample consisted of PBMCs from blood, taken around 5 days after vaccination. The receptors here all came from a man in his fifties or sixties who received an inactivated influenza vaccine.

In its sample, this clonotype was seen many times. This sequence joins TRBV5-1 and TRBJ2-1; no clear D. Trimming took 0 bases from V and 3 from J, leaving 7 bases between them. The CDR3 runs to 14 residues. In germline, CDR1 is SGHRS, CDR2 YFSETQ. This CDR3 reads CASSLGTNYNEQFF. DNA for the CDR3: TGCGCCAGCAGCTTGGGGACGAACTACAATGAGCAGTTCTTC.

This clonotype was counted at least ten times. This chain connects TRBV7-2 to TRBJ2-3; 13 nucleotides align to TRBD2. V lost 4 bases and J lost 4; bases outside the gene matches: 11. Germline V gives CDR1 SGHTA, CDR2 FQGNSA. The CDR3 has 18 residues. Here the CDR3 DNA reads TGTGCCAGCAGCTCCCCGGGACTAGCGGGACTTAGCGCAGATACGCAGTATTTT. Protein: CASSSPGLAGLSADTQYF.

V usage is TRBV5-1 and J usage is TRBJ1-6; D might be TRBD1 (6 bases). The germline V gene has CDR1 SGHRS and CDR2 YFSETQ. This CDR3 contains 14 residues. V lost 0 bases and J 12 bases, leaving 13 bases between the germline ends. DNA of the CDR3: TGCGCCAGCAGCTTGGCTCAGGGGACTATACCCCTCCACTTT. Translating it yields CASSLAQGTIPLHF.

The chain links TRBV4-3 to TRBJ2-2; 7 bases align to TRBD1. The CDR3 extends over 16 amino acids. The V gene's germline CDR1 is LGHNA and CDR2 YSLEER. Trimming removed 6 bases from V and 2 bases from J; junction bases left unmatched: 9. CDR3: CASSEGRGRNTGELFF. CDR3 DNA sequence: TGCGCCAGCAGTGAGGGTAGGGGGCGAAACACCGGGGAGCTGTTTTTT.